Listed below are T cell receptor beta chains from one sample, sequenced in a study of blood T cells in healthy people across ages. TCRdb fed the 5' RACE reads into MiXCR, producing one record per CDR3 protein. The table shows approximately 900,000 distinct CDR3 sequences, with 45% to 50% occurring only once. Sample: blood. The receptors shown here come from a man in his thirties or forties in good health. Each CDR3 is given with its conserved first and last residue. The order of the fields is clone size, J gene, D gene, V gene, CDR3 protein, CDR3 DNA. The D gene is left open where the match is weak. Not all rows give a size; the values are once, few, many and, for expanded clones, a class.

>few|TRBJ2-7|.|TRBV20-1
CSASSPGSPSYEQYF
TGCAGTGCCTCCTCTCCGGGGTCTCCCTCCTACGAGCAGTACTTC
>.|TRBJ2-3|.|TRBV24-1
CATSEGASGRTQYF
TGTGCCACCAGTGAGGGGGCTAGCGGAAGAACGCAGTATTTT
>many|TRBJ2-1|TRBD1|TRBV20-1
CSAPGQGHNEQFF
TGCAGTGCTCCGGGACAGGGGCACAATGAGCAGTTCTTC
>.|TRBJ2-6|TRBD1|TRBV27
CASSLYPGGFSGANVLTF
TGTGCCAGCAGTTTATACCCAGGGGGCTTCTCTGGGGCCAACGTCCTGACTTTC
>few|TRBJ2-1|TRBD2|TRBV20-1
CSARVGLAGGRYNEQFF
TGCAGTGCTAGAGTAGGACTAGCGGGGGGGCGCTACAATGAGCAGTTCTTC
>.|TRBJ1-1|.|TRBV20-1
CSARGAGRNTEAFF
TGCAGTGCTAGAGGGGCCGGGAGAAACACTGAAGCTTTCTTT
>few|TRBJ2-7|.|TRBV4-1
CASSQDLALSEQYF
TGCGCCAGCAGCCAAGATCTCGCCCTGAGCGAGCAGTACTTC
>.|TRBJ2-5|TRBD2|TRBV9
CASSSRLAGAGLEETQYF
TGTGCCAGCAGCTCCCGACTAGCGGGGGCAGGATTGGAAGAGACCCAGTACTTC
>.|TRBJ2-5|.|TRBV6-5
CASSSSDDGAAFGQETQYF
TGTGCCAGCAGTTCCTCCGACGACGGGGCCGCCTTTGGGCAAGAGACCCAGTACTTC
>.|TRBJ1-5|.|TRBV7-2
CASSLGPSNNQPQHF
TGTGCCAGCAGCTTAGGTCCCAGCAATAATCAGCCCCAGCATTTT
>many|TRBJ1-1|TRBD1|TRBV20-1
CSARVPGQQVNTEAFF
TGCAGTGCTAGGGTACCGGGACAGCAAGTGAACACTGAAGCTTTCTTT
>.|TRBJ2-7|.|TRBV12-3/TRBV12-4
CASSLHSTYEQYF
TGTGCCAGCAGTTTGCACAGTACCTACGAGCAGTACTTC
>few|TRBJ1-4|TRBD1|TRBV7-2
CASSWDRVGSEKLFF
TGTGCCAGCAGCTGGGACAGGGTGGGCAGTGAAAAACTGTTTTTT
>.|TRBJ2-3|TRBD2|TRBV6-5
CASRLNLAGGSTDTQYF
TGTGCCAGCAGATTAAATCTAGCGGGAGGAAGCACAGATACGCAGTATTTT
>.|TRBJ1-5|.|TRBV12-3/TRBV12-4
CASSPDENQPQHF
TGTGCCAGCAGTCCGGACGAGAATCAGCCCCAGCATTTT
>.|TRBJ2-1|TRBD2|TRBV6-5
CAIRSSGGVNNEQFF
TGTGCCATACGATCTAGCGGGGGGGTTAACAATGAGCAGTTCTTC
>.|TRBJ1-4|.|TRBV28
CASSSRLGEKLFF
TGTGCCAGCAGTTCCCGGCTGGGTGAAAAACTGTTTTTT
>.|TRBJ2-2|.|TRBV7-2
CASSLIGSASAAGELFF
TGTGCCAGCAGCTTGATAGGTTCGGCTAGCGCCGCCGGGGAGCTGTTTTTT
>many|TRBJ1-2|.|TRBV6-2/TRBV6-3
CASSTGFLPAGYGYTF
TGTGCCAGCAGCACCGGGTTCCTCCCCGCGGGCTATGGCTACACCTTC
>.|TRBJ2-3|TRBD1|TRBV6-1
CASSPPSDRVGADTQYF
TGTGCCAGCAGCCCGCCTTCGGACAGGGTTGGCGCAGATACGCAGTATTTT
>.|TRBJ2-5|.|TRBV29-1
CSYTYGETQYF
TGCAGCTACACCTATGGGGAGACCCAGTACTTC
>many|TRBJ2-3|.|TRBV4-2
CASSQDTGQPDTQYF
TGTGCCAGCAGCCAAGATACTGGACAACCAGATACGCAGTATTTT
>.|TRBJ2-7|.|TRBV3-1
CASSQGGKGEQYF
TGTGCCAGCAGCCAAGGGGGTAAAGGCGAGCAGTACTTC
>.|TRBJ2-7|.|TRBV29-1
CSVWGPSSYEQYF
TGCAGCGTCTGGGGACCCAGCTCCTACGAGCAGTACTTC
>few|TRBJ2-3|.|TRBV5-1
CASSPGLNRDTDTQYF
TGCGCCAGCAGCCCGGGCCTGAACAGGGATACAGATACGCAGTATTTT
>few|TRBJ2-5|.|TRBV2
CASSEAMETQYF
TGTGCCAGCAGTGAAGCGATGGAGACCCAGTACTTC
>.|TRBJ1-5|.|TRBV3-1
CASSPGFPGGNQPQHF
TGTGCCAGCAGCCCGGGGTTTCCGGGGGGGAATCAGCCCCAGCATTTT
>.|TRBJ2-5|.|TRBV2
CASSETDQETQYF
TGTGCCAGCAGTGAAACAGATCAAGAGACCCAGTACTTC
>.|TRBJ2-7|.|TRBV7-6
CASSIEPGDYEQYF
TGTGCCAGCAGCATAGAACCAGGGGACTACGAGCAGTACTTC
>.|TRBJ2-3|.|TRBV7-9
CASSPMSDTQYF
TGTGCCAGCAGCCCCATGTCAGATACGCAGTATTTT
>.|TRBJ2-7|.|TRBV5-1
CASSPNGGTASYEQYF
TGCGCCAGCAGCCCCAACGGGGGAACAGCCTCCTACGAGCAGTACTTC
>.|TRBJ2-5|TRBD2|TRBV2
CASSVLSSGQGTQYF
TGTGCCAGCAGCGTACTATCTAGCGGCCAAGGGACCCAGTACTTC
>few|TRBJ2-1|TRBD1|TRBV7-2
CASRRDRAAYNEQFF
TGTGCCAGCAGGAGGGACAGGGCGGCGTACAATGAGCAGTTCTTC
>.|TRBJ2-3|TRBD2|TRBV24-1
CATSDSPLTSGGDGDTQYF
TGTGCCACCAGTGATTCACCACTGACTAGCGGGGGGGATGGGGATACGCAGTATTTT
>.|TRBJ2-5|.|TRBV9
CASSVGAVQETQYF
TGTGCCAGCAGCGTAGGGGCAGTCCAAGAGACCCAGTACTTC
>.|TRBJ2-1|.|TRBV20-1
CSARDRYMTYNEQFF
TGCAGTGCTAGAGATCGATACATGACCTACAATGAGCAGTTCTTC
>.|TRBJ2-7|TRBD1|TRBV4-1
CASRRTGTGSYEQYF
TGCGCCAGCAGGCGAACCGGGACAGGGTCCTACGAGCAGTACTTC
>few|TRBJ1-1|.|TRBV20-1
CSAQGHLNTEAFF
TGCAGTGCTCAGGGACACCTGAACACTGAAGCTTTCTTT
>few|TRBJ1-6|.|TRBV10-3
CAIRPRESNSPLHF
TGTGCCATCAGGCCCAGGGAAAGTAATTCACCCCTCCACTTT
>.|TRBJ1-5|.|TRBV12-3/TRBV12-4
CASSAQGGDNQPQHF
TGTGCCAGCAGCGCCCAGGGAGGGGACAATCAGCCCCAGCATTTT
>many|TRBJ2-3|.|TRBV5-5
CASSSARLTDTQYF
TGTGCCAGCAGCTCCGCAAGACTCACAGATACGCAGTATTTT
>.|TRBJ2-7|.|TRBV3-1
CASSPSRGRDPHEQYF
TGTGCCAGCAGCCCCTCCCGGGGGCGGGATCCCCACGAGCAGTACTTC
>.|TRBJ2-7|TRBD1|TRBV27
CASSSGQGLNEQYF
TGTGCCAGCAGTTCGGGACAGGGGCTCAACGAGCAGTACTTC
>.|TRBJ2-7|TRBD1|TRBV20-1
CSARDDRGITYEQYF
TGCAGTGCTCGAGATGACAGGGGGATCACCTACGAGCAGTACTTC
>many|TRBJ2-5|TRBD1|TRBV9
CASSVNRGGQETQYF
TGTGCCAGCAGCGTAAACAGGGGTGGTCAAGAGACCCAGTACTTC
>.|TRBJ2-3|TRBD1|TRBV4-3
CASSRDRVRVSPQDTQYF
TGCGCCAGCAGCCGAGACAGGGTTAGAGTCTCCCCCCAAGATACGCAGTATTTT
>.|TRBJ1-1|TRBD1|TRBV7-2
CASSFGWTGLRTEAFF
TGTGCCAGCAGCTTCGGATGGACAGGCCTGAGGACTGAAGCTTTCTTT
>.|TRBJ1-2|.|TRBV4-1
CASSQQGTLGGYTF
TGCGCCAGCAGCCAACAGGGGACCCTTGGAGGCTACACCTTC
>.|TRBJ2-7|.|TRBV3-1
CASSQGVFVDDEQYF
TGTGCCAGCAGTCAAGGGGTATTTGTTGACGACGAGCAGTACTTC
>.|TRBJ1-1|.|TRBV11-2
CASRQGSYPEAFF
TGTGCCAGCAGACAAGGCAGTTACCCTGAAGCTTTCTTT
>few|TRBJ2-7|.|TRBV14
CASSQEFDEQYF
TGTGCCAGCAGCCAAGAATTCGACGAGCAGTACTTC
>.|TRBJ2-1|.|TRBV3-1
CASNPPGLNYNEQFF
TGTGCCAGCAACCCACCGGGACTGAATTACAATGAGCAGTTCTTC
>.|TRBJ2-3|.|TRBV11-2
CASSLVGGRTDTQYF
TGTGCCAGCAGCTTGGTTGGGGGGCGGACAGATACGCAGTATTTT
>few|TRBJ1-2|TRBD1|TRBV11-1
CASSTGQGTNYGYTF
TGTGCCAGCAGCACCGGACAGGGAACAAACTATGGCTACACCTTC
>few|TRBJ2-1|TRBD2|TRBV4-1
CASSQGFTSGYNEQFF
TGCGCCAGCAGCCAAGGATTTACTAGCGGTTACAATGAGCAGTTCTTC